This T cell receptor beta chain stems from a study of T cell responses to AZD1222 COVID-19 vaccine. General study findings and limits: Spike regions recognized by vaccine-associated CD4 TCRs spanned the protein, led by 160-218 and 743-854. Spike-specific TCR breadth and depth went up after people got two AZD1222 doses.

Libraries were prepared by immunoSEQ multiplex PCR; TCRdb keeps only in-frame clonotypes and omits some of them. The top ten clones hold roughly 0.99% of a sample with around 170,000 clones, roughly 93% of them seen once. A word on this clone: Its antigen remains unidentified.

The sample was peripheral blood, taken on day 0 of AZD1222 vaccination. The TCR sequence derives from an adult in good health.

CDR3 sequence (DNA): TGTGCCAGCAGTTCCCCTCCCGGGTCCCAGCATTTT. This encodes CASSSPPGSQHF. The V gene is TRBV12-3 or TRBV12-4, the J gene TRBJ1-5; no clear D gene. The CDR3 runs to 12 residues. Trimming left V 4 bases short and J 11 bases short, with 12 bases between.